This passage covers 13 T cell receptor beta chains from one sample sequenced in a study of shared clonotypes between healthy human individuals. Libraries were prepared by immunoSEQ multiplex PCR; TCRdb keeps only in-frame clonotypes and omits some of them. The table includes approximately 2,000,000 clones, around 93% detected once. Sequences were obtained from naive CD4+ T cells from PBMCs. Subset specified: CD45RA+ positively selected. Source of these receptors: a man aged 18 to 29 in good health. Some clones in this sample may be carry-over from other donors' samples.

V and J are TRBV5-1 and TRBJ1-2; D is ambiguous. The V and J ends lost 4 bases and 7 bases respectively, with 17 bases between them. Germline CDR1 SGHRS, CDR2 YFSETQ. This CDR3 is built from 14 residues. CDR3 in DNA: TGCGCCAGCAGCCCCTCGGAGGGCGCGAGTGGCTACACCTTC. Translating it yields CASSPSEGASGYTF.

Concerning this clone itself: Within the sample, other DNA sequences also encode this same CDR3. The chain is built from TRBV7-3 and TRBJ2-3; D may be TRBD2 (6 bases). Germline lookup yields CDR1 SGHTA and CDR2 FQGTGA. The CDR3 is made up of 15 amino acids. V lost 5 bases, J lost 0 bases, and 12 bases lay in between. The CDR3 loop is CASSPGLSSTDTQYF. The DNA for the CDR3 is TGTGCCAGCAGCCCGGGACTTTCTAGCACAGATACGCAGTATTTT.

The V gene is TRBV27, the J gene TRBJ2-7, with 7 bases lining up with TRBD1. Germline CDR1 reads MNHEY; CDR2 reads SMNVEV (reference sequence). With V trimmed by 3 bases and J by 0 bases, 5 bases remained unmatched. The CDR3 spans 15 residues. CDR3 coding DNA: TGTGCCAGCAGTTTTCGACAGGGTAGCTCCTACGAGCAGTACTTC. Its protein product is CASSFRQGSSYEQYF.

The chain has TRBV10-3 and TRBJ1-5, with no clear D. This CDR3 is built from 12 residues. V dropped 7 bases and J dropped 0 bases, with 4 bases sitting between them. Looked up from germline, CDR1 is ENHRY and CDR2 is SYGVKD. The CDR3 nucleotides read TGTGCCATCAAGGGTAGCAATCAGCCCCAGCATTTT. Protein sequence: CAIKGSNQPQHF.

The rearrangement joins TRBV7-9 to TRBJ1-3; the D gene is possibly TRBD1 (6 bases). Trimming cost V 3 bases and J 5 bases, with 11 bases left between them. Germline V CDR1 and CDR2: SEHNR, FQNEAQ (reference sequence). This CDR3 is built from 14 residues. The CDR3 reads CASSFQGLRNTIYF. The CDR3 region has the DNA TGTGCCAGCAGCTTTCAGGGGCTAAGAAACACCATATATTTT.

This clone was detected only once. CDR3 in DNA: TGTGCCAGCAGCTTAGAGGGACGGTTGAACACTGAAGCTTTCTTT. Protein product: CASSLEGRLNTEAFF. The chain employs TRBV7-8 and TRBJ1-1, with D perhaps matching TRBD1 (5 bases). The germline V gene encodes CDR1 SGHVS and CDR2 FQNEAQ. The CDR3 has 15 amino acids. Trimming cost V 1 base and J 0 bases, with 9 bases left between them.

The V and J genes are TRBV29-1 and TRBJ2-3; D remains unclear. CDR1 SQVTM and CDR2 ANQGSEA come from the germline V gene. This CDR3 region has 12 residues. Trimming took off 8 bases at V and 1 base at J, with 10 bases between the two ends. The CDR3 DNA follows: TGCAGCACCGGTGGGGGCACAGATACGCAGTATTTT. Amino acids: CSTGGGTDTQYF.

A word on this clone: At one end the junction does not follow the germline gene, possibly because of a read error. The chain carries TRBV2 and TRBJ1-1; a weak D match, TRBD1 (6 bases). The CDR3 length is 14 residues. Germline V CDR1 and CDR2: SNHLY, FYNNEI. The CDR3 here is CASRTQRGGVEAIF. The CDR3 bases are TGTGCCAGCAGAACTCAGAGGGGGGGTGTCGAGGCGATCTTT.

The rearrangement joins TRBV27 to TRBJ1-5, with TRBD1 matching 11 bases. The CDR3 runs 16 residues. V lost 6 bases and J lost 4; bases outside the gene matches: 8. CDR1 MNHEY and CDR2 SMNVEV come from the germline V gene (reference sequence). The CDR3 DNA follows: TGTGCCAGCAGCAGGGACAGGGGGGGTGGTAATCAGCCCCAGCATTTT. Encoded protein: CASSRDRGGGNQPQHF.

This clone was counted between two and nine times. V usage is TRBV14 and J usage is TRBJ1-1; D gene uncertain. This CDR3 has 13 residues. Looked up from germline, CDR1 is SGHDN and CDR2 is FVKESK. V dropped 1 base and J dropped 7 bases, with 10 bases sitting between them. CDR3: CASSQVMTGEAFF. The CDR3 DNA follows: TGTGCCAGCAGCCAAGTAATGACCGGTGAAGCTTTCTTT.

The chain recombines TRBV11-3 with TRBJ2-6, with 9 bases aligning to TRBD1. Germline-derived CDR1 and CDR2 are SGHNT and YENEEA. The trim removed 5 bases at V and 0 bases at J, leaving 8 bases unmatched. This CDR3 contains 18 residues. The CDR3 DNA reads as TGTGCCAGCAGCCCGGGGGACAGGGCTAACTCTGGGGCCAACGTCCTGACTTTC. It codes for CASSPGDRANSGANVLTF.

The chain combines TRBV6-1 with TRBJ2-7; 7 bases line up with TRBD2. CDR3 length equals 16 residues. Germline loops: CDR1 MNHNS, CDR2 SASEGT. Unmatched junction bases numbered 6, after V lost 1 base and J lost 0 bases. CDR3 nucleotide sequence: TGTGCCAGCAGTGAAGGGACTCGACTAGCCTCCTACGAGCAGTACTTC. It encodes CASSEGTRLASYEQYF.

This clone showed up just once. The chain is built from TRBV6-5 and TRBJ1-5; D is unclear. Trimming took off 2 bases at V and 7 bases at J, with 15 bases between the two ends. Germline CDR1 is MNHEY and CDR2 is SVGAGI. The CDR3 length is 15 residues. CDR3 loop: CASSYPRYAGQPQHF. The CDR3, as DNA: TGTGCCAGCAGTTACCCGAGGTACGCCGGCCAGCCCCAGCATTTT.